The 5 T cell receptor beta chains in this list originate from one sample, sequenced in a study of blood T cell repertoires in COVID-19. Data came from immunoSEQ multiplex PCR; TCRdb stores just in-frame clones and leaves some out. Of over 200,000 clones listed, roughly 90% are singletons. Sequencing input: peripheral blood. These receptors all stem from a woman between 55 and 75 years old with acute or convalescent COVID-19.

The V and J genes are TRBV19 and TRBJ1-2; possibly TRBD1 for D (6 bases). CDR3 length: 15 amino acids. V was shortened by 6 bases and J by 3 bases, with 17 bases between the two germline ends. Germline CDR1 LNHDA, CDR2 SQIVND (reference sequence). The CDR3 DNA reads as TGTGCCAGTAGGAAGGGGGGGGCAGTCTACTATGGCTACACCTTC. Its protein is CASRKGGAVYYGYTF.

The chain couples TRBV14 to TRBJ1-1; D not resolved. Deletions cut 5 bases from V and 4 bases from J, with 8 bases between. The CDR3 consists of 12 residues. Germline CDR1 is SGHDN and CDR2 is FVKESK. For the CDR3, the DNA is TGTGCCAGCAGCAAAGCAGGCACTGAAGCTTTCTTT. This codes for CASSKAGTEAFF. The full variable domain, completed using reference TRBV14 and TRBJ1-1, is EAGVTQFPSHSVIEKGQTVTLRCDPISGHDNLYWYRRVMGKEIKFLLHFVKESKQDESGMPNNRFLAERTGGTYSTLKVQPAELEDSGVYFCASSKAGTEAFFGQGTRLTVV.

There are a few counts of this clone. The V call is TRBV6-5, the J call TRBJ1-2; no reliable D call. CDR1 is MNHEY, CDR2 SVGAGI, per germline. The CDR3 is 14 residues long. The ends were cut back, 2 bases at V and 2 bases at J, with 9 bases in the middle. The CDR3 region has the DNA TGTGCCAGCAGTTACCTGCCCAGGAACTATGGCTACACCTTC. Encoded protein: CASSYLPRNYGYTF.

This chain connects TRBV4-1 to TRBJ2-7; tentative D call: TRBD2 (6 bases). This CDR3 is 15 amino acids long. V shed 1 base and J shed 5 bases, with 15 bases lying between them. Germline lookup yields CDR1 MGHRA and CDR2 YSYEKL. In DNA, the CDR3 is TGCGCCAGCAGCCAAGGTGAGCGGGCCCGGAACGAGCAGTACTTC. Amino acids: CASSQGERARNEQYF.

The rearrangement joins TRBV28 to TRBJ1-4; the match to TRBD1 covers 7 bases. This CDR3 region has 15 residues. V lost 0 bases, J lost 8 bases, and 6 bases stayed unmatched. The germline CDR1 and CDR2 sequences are MDHEN and SYDVKM. CDR3 nucleotide sequence: TGTGCCAGCAGTTTATGGGACAGGCGGGAAGAAAAACTGTTTTTT. This codes for CASSLWDRREEKLFF.